This T cell receptor beta chain is drawn from a study of T cell responses to AZD1222 COVID-19 vaccine. Germline assignment: CDR1 SGHDT and CDR2 YYEEEE. The V end lost 4 bases, the J end lost 0 bases, and 11 bases lay between the germline ends. The CDR3 length is 15 residues. As regards this clone: What it recognizes is unknown.

The table came from immunoSEQ multiplex PCR; TCRdb's copy has only in-frame clones and leaves some out. The sample yields approximately 120,000 clones, around 90% seen once. Study-wide points: Females outnumbered males among donors, who were mostly white British; clonal diversity was possibly underestimated. Spike-wide coverage was observed for vaccine-associated CD4 TCRs, with dominant responses at 160-218 and 743-854. Only after the peak T cell response were repertoires sampled. Spike-specific TCR breadth and depth grew following two AZD1222 doses.

The TCR originated in an adult in good health. The chain has TRBV5-6 and TRBJ1-3; perhaps TRBD1 as D (5 bases). The sequencing here drew on peripheral blood, taken on day 0 of AZD1222 vaccination. CDR3 protein: CASSPGRGSGNTIYF. The CDR3 DNA sequence: TGTGCCAGCAGCCCAGGGAGGGGCTCTGGAAACACCATATATTTT.